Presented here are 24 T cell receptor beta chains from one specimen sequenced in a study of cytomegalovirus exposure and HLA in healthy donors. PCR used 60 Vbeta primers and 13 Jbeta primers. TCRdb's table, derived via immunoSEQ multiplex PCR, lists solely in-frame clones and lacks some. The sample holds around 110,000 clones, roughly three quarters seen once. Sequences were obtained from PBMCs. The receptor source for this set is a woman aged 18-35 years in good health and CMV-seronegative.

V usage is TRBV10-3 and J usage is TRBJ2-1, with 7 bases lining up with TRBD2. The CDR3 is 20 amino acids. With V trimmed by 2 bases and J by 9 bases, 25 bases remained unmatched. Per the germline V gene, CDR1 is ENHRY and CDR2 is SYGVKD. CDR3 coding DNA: TGTGCCATCAGTGAGCTGCCAAGAGGACCCGAGGGGCTAGCGGTGCGTGAGCAGTTCTTC. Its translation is CAISELPRGPEGLAVREQFF.

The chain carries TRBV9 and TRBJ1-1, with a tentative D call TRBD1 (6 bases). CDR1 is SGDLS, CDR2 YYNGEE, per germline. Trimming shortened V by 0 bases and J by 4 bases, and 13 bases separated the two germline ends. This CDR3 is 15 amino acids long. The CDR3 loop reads CASSVAIQGATEAFF. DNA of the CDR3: TGTGCCAGCAGCGTAGCTATACAGGGAGCCACTGAAGCTTTCTTT.

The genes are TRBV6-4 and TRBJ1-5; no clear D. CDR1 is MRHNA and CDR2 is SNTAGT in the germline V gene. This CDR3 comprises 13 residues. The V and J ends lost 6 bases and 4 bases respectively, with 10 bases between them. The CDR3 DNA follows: TGTGCCAGCAGCCCGGGAGATAATCAGCCCCAGCATTTT. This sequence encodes CASSPGDNQPQHF.

The CDR3 spells CASSLQGGRGYTF. CDR3 DNA: TGTGCCAGCAGCCTACAGGGGGGACGGGGCTACACCTTC. V usage is TRBV5-6 and J usage is TRBJ1-2; the match to TRBD1 covers 8 bases. The germline V gene has CDR1 SGHDT and CDR2 YYEEEE. Germline trimming cut 4 bases from V and 8 bases from J; bases unmatched to any gene: 7. The CDR3 sequence is 13 residues long.

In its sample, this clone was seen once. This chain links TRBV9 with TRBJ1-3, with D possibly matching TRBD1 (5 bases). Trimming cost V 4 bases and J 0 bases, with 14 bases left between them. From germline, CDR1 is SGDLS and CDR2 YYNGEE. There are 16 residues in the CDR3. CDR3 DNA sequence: TGTGCCAGCAGCACCCCCGGGGGGTACTCTGGAAACACCATATATTTT. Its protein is CASSTPGGYSGNTIYF.

The CDR3 sequence is CAWSVQGTASPLHF. The CDR3 nucleotides are TGTGCCTGGAGTGTACAGGGAACCGCTTCACCCCTCCACTTT. This chain uses TRBV30 with TRBJ1-6; D may be TRBD1 (6 bases). Deletions cut 0 bases from V and 9 bases from J, with 12 bases between. The CDR3 is made up of 14 amino acids. Germline V gene lookup returns CDR1 GTSNPN and CDR2 SVGIG (reference sequence).

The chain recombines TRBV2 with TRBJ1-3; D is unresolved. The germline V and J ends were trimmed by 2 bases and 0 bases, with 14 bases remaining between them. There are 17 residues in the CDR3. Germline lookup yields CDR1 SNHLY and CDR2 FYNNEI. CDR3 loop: CASSELGLPSSGNTIYF. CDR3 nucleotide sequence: TGTGCCAGCAGTGAATTGGGCCTCCCAAGCTCTGGAAACACCATATATTTT. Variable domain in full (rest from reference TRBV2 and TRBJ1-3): EPEVTQTPSHQVTQMGQEVILRCVPISNHLYFYWYRQILGQKVEFLVSFYNNEISEKSEIFDDQFSVERPDGSNFTLKIRSTKLEDSAMYFCASSELGLPSSGNTIYFGEGSWLTVV.

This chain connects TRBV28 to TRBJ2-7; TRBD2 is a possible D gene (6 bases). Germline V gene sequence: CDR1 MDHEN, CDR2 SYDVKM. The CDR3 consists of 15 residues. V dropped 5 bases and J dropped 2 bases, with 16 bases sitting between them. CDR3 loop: CASSPGTVPTYEQYF. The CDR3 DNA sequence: TGTGCCAGCAGTCCCGGGACTGTGCCTACCTACGAGCAGTACTTC.

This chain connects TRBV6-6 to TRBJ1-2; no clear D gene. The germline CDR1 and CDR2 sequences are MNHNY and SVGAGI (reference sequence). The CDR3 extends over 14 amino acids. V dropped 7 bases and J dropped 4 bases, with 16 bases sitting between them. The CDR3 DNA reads TGTGCCAGCAATAACCCCCAGTCCTTCTATGGCTACACCTTC. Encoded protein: CASNNPQSFYGYTF.

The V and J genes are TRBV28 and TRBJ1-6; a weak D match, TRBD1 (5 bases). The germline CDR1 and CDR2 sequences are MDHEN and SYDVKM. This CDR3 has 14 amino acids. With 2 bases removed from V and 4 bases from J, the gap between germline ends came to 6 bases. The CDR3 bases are TGTGCCAGCAGTTTAAGACAGTATAATTCACCCCTCCACTTT. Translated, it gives CASSLRQYNSPLHF.

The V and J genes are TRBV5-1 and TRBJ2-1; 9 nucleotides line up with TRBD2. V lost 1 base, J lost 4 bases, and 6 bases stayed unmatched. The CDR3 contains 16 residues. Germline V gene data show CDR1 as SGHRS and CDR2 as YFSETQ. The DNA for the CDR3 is TGCGCCAGCAGCTTGTTTTGGAGCGGGGGGTACAATGAGCAGTTCTTC. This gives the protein CASSLFWSGGYNEQFF.

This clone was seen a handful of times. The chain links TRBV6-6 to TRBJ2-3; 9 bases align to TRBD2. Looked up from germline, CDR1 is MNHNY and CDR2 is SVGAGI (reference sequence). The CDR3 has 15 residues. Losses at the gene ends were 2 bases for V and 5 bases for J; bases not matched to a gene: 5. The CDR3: CASSYGLAGRDTQYF. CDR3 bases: TGTGCCAGCAGTTACGGGCTAGCGGGGAGAGATACGCAGTATTTT.

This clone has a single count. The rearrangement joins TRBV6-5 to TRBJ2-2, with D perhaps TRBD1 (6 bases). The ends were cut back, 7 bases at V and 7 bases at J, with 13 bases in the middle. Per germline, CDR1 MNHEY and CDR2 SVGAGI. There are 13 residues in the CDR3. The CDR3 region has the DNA TGTGCCAGCACCTCACGGGACATCGGGGAGCTGTTTTTT. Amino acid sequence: CASTSRDIGELFF.

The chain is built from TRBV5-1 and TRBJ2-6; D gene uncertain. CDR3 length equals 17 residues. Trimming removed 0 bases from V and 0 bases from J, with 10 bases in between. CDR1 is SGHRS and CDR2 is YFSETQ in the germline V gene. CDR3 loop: CASSLDGGYSGANVLTF. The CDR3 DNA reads TGCGCCAGCAGCTTGGACGGCGGATACTCTGGGGCCAACGTCCTGACTTTC.

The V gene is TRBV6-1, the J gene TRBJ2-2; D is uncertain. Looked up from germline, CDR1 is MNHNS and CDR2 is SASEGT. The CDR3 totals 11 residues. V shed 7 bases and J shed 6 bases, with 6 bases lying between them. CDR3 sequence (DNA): TGTGCCAGCATTCGTGCCGGGGAGCTGTTTTTT. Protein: CASIRAGELFF.

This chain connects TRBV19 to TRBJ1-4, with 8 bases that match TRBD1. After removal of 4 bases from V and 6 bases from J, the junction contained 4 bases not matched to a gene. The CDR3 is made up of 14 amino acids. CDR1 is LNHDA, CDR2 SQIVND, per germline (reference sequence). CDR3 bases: TGTGCCAGTAGTAAGGGACAGGTTTATGAAAAACTGTTTTTT. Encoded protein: CASSKGQVYEKLFF.

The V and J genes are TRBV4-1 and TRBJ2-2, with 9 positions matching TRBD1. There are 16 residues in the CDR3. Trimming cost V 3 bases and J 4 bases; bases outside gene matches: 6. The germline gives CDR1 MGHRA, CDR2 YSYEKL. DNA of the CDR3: TGCGCCAGCAGCCAGGGGACAGGGAGAGTCACCGGGGAGCTGTTTTTT. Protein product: CASSQGTGRVTGELFF.

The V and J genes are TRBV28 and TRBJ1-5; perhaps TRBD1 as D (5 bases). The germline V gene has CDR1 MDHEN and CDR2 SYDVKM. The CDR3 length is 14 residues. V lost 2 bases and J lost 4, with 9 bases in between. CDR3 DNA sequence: TGTGCCAGCAGTTTAGGGGGGAGTAATCAGCCCCAGCATTTT. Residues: CASSLGGSNQPQHF.

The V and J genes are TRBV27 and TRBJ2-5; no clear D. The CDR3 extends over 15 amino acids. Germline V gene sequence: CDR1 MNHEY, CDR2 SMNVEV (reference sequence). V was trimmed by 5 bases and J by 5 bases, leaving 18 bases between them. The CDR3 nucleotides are TGTGCCAGCAGTCCCTTTCTTGGGCGATCGGAGACCCAGTACTTC. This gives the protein CASSPFLGRSETQYF.

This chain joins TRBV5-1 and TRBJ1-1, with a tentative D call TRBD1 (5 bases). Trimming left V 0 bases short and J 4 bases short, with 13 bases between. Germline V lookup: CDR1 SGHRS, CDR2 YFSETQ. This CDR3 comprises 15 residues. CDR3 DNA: TGCGCCAGCAGCTTGGCCGGGACTCCGGCCACTGAAGCTTTCTTT. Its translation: CASSLAGTPATEAFF.

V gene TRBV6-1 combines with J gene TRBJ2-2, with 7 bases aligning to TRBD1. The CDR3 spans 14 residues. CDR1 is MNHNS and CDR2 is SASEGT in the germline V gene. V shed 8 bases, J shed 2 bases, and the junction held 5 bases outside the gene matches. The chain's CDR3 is CASGTDPNTGELFF. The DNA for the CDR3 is TGTGCCAGCGGGACAGACCCTAACACCGGGGAGCTGTTTTTT.

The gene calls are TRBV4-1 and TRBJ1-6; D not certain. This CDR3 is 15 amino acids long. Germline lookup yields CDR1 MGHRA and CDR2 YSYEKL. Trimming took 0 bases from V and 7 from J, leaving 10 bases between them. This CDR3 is CASSQESVPNSPLHF. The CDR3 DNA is TGCGCCAGCAGCCAAGAGAGTGTTCCGAATTCACCCCTCCACTTT.

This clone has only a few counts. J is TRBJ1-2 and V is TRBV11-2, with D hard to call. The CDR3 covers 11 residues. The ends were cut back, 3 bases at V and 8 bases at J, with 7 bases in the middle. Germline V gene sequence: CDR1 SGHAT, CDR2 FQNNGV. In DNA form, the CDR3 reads TGTGCCAGCAGCTTTAGAGGCGGCTACACCTTC. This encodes CASSFRGGYTF. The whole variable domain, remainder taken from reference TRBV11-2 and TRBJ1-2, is EAGVAQSPRYKIIEKRQSVAFWCNPISGHATLYWYQQILGQGPKLLIQFQNNGVVDDSQLPKDRFSAERLKGVDSTLKIQPAKLEDSAVYLCASSFRGGYTFGSGTRLTVV.

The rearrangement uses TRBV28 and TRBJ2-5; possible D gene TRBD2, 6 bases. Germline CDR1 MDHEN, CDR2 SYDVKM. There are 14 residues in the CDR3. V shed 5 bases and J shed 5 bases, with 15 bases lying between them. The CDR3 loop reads CASSRGAGGETQYF. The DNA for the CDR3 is TGTGCCAGCAGTCGCGGGGCCGGAGGGGAGACCCAGTACTTC.